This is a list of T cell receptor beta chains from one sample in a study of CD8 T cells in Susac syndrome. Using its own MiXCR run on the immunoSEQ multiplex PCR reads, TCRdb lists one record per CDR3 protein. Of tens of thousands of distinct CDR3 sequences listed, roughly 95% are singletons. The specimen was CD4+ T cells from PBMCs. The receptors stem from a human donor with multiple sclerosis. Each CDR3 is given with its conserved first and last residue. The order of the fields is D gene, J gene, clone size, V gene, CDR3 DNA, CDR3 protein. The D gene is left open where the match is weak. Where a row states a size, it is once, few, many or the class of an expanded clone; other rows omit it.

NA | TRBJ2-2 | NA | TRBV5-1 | TGCGCCAGCACCAGCGACACTTACACCGGGGAGCTGTTTTTT | CASTSDTYTGELFF
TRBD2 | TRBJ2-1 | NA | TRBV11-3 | TGTGCCAGCAGCTTGACTAGCGGGGTGAATAATGAGCAGTTCTTC | CASSLTSGVNNEQFF
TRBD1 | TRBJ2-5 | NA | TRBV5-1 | TGCGCCAGCAGCCTCCAAGGACAGGGGACCCAGTACTTC | CASSLQGQGTQYF
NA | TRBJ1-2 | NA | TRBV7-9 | TGTGCCAGCAGCAGATCCGGGACACTGAAGGGCTACACCTTC | CASSRSGTLKGYTF
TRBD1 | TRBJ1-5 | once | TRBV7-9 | TGTGCCAGCAGCTTTGGGACAGGGACTTTTGGAGTCTATCAGCCCCAGCATTTT | CASSFGTGTFGVYQPQHF
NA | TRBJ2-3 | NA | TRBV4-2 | TGTGCCAGCAGCCAAGATAGAGAAGATACGCAGTATTTT | CASSQDREDTQYF
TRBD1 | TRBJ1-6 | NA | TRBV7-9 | TGTGCCAGCAGCTTATGGTTCAGACAGGGTGGTTCACCCCTCCACTTT | CASSLWFRQGGSPLHF
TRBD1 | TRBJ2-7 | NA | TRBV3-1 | TGTGCCAGCAGCCCGGACAGGGCGACCTACGAGCAGTACTTC | CASSPDRATYEQYF
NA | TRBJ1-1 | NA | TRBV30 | TGTGCCTGGAGTGCAACGGGGCGCGTGGGGGGGGTCGGCACTGAAGCTTTCTTT | CAWSATGRVGGVGTEAFF
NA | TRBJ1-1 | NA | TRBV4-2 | TGTGCCAGCAGCCAAGATGAAGGGGGCACTGAAGCTTTCTTT | CASSQDEGGTEAFF
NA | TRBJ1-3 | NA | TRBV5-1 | TGCGCCAGCAGCTTCGACGGTGGAAACACCATATATTTT | CASSFDGGNTIYF
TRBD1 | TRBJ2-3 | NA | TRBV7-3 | TGTGCCAGCAGCCCGGACAGGAGCACAGATACGCAGTATTTT | CASSPDRSTDTQYF
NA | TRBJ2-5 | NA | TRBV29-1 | TGCAGCCCAGTCGGCGGGGAATATCAAGAGACCCAGTACTTC | CSPVGGEYQETQYF
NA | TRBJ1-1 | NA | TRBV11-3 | TGTGCCAGCAGCCCGCACCAGGGTACTGAAGCTTTCTTT | CASSPHQGTEAFF
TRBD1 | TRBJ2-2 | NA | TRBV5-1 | TGCGCCAGCAGCTTGGACGGACAGGGAAGCACCGGGGAGCTGTTTTTT | CASSLDGQGSTGELFF
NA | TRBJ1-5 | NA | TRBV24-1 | TGTGCCACCAGTGGACGGGGGCACGAGCCCCAGCATTTT | CATSGRGHEPQHF
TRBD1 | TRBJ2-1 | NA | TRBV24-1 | TGTGCCACCAGTGGTCCGGGACAGGGGGCATATGAGCAGTTCTTC | CATSGPGQGAYEQFF
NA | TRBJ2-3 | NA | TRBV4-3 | TGCGCCAGCAGCCAAGATGGCGGCCCCTGGGATACGCAGTATTTT | CASSQDGGPWDTQYF